This T cell receptor beta chain was captured by sequencing in a study of identical twins. General study findings and limits: Models underestimated out-of-frame TCR alpha sharing in monozygotic twins. Whereas memory repertoires showed no such difference, abundant cord blood beta clonotypes carried fewer insertions. Findings depended on cross-sectional statistics rather than tracking the same donors.

From the 5' RACE reads, TCRdb called clonotypes with MiXCR, one entry per CDR3 protein. Among 300,000 to 350,000 distinct CDR3 sequences listed, 9% to 15% were seen once. J gave up 4 bases and V 8 bases, and 10 bases lay outside the gene matches. This CDR3 has 15 amino acids. Germline-derived CDR1 and CDR2 are MDHEN and SYDVKM. Ten or more counts support this clonotype. Its specificity is unknown. These data are also associated with another study on yellow fever vaccine responses in identical twins.

Sequenced material: CD8+ T cells sorted from blood. This sequence was found in a woman in her late teens or twenties in good health. This chain uses TRBV28 with TRBJ2-3; the match to TRBD2 covers 9 bases. The CDR3 sequence: CASGKAGGLADTQYF. The CDR3 bases are TGTGCCAGCGGAAAAGCGGGAGGTTTGGCAGATACGCAGTATTTT. Supplemented by reference TRBV28 and TRBJ2-3, the full variable domain reads DVKVTQSSRYLVKRTGEKVFLECVQDMDHENMFWYRQDPGLGLRLIYFSYDVKMKEKGDIPEGYSVSREKKERFSLILESASTNQTSMYLCASGKAGGLADTQYFGPGTRLTVL.